This TCR delta chain originates from a study of delta chain sequences of gamma delta T cells (dated by TCRdb to 2016 to 2017). As a fraction of the sample, this clone is medium-sized (0.01 to 0.1%). Its recognized antigen is unknown. Base quality data are lacking; no much larger clone is found one base away. V is trimmed back by 4 bases and J by 0 bases, and the junction contains 6 bases that no gene match accounts for. CDR1 is given as TSWWSYY and CDR2 as QGS, both from the germline V gene. The CDR3 measures 18 amino acids from cysteine to phenylalanine. The only DNA kept is the CDR3, 54 bases in frame from the first base. The library was made by 5' RACE. Sequenced using an Illumina MiSeq. After TCRdb called clones again from the public reads with CATT, rows with identical DNA were merged. This sample lists 2,000 to 3,000 delta-chain clones; roughly 6% were detected once. The ten largest clones represent 45% to 50% of the sample.

The receptor comes from a human donor in good health. The sequence is built from TRDV1 and TRDJ3, and 7 junctional nucleotides match TRDD2. The specimen was either unsorted cells or a sorted T cell fraction (not recorded which). The CDR3 protein: CALGATFLISWDTRQMFF. The DNA sequence reads TGTGCTCTTGGGGCGACCTTCCTGATCTCCTGGGACACCCGACAGATGTTTTTC.